The 25 T cell receptor beta chains listed next were all sequenced from one sample in a study of T cell responses to AZD1222 COVID-19 vaccine. The table came from immunoSEQ multiplex PCR; TCRdb's copy has only in-frame clones and leaves some out. The table lists 90,000 to 100,000 clones, 75% to 90% of them singletons. The source material was peripheral blood, sampled on day 0 of AZD1222 vaccination. The source of these receptors is an adult in good health.

The chain employs TRBV15 and TRBJ1-1; maybe TRBD1 (5 bases). Between the trimmed V and J ends, which lost 4 bases and 0 bases, there was a span of 12 bases. The CDR3 is 15 amino acids. Germline CDR1 and CDR2: LNHNV and YYDKDF (reference sequence). The CDR3 reads CATSTGRGLNTEAFF. CDR3 DNA sequence: TGTGCCACCAGCACGGGACGTGGATTGAACACTGAAGCTTTCTTT.

The V and J genes are TRBV29-1 and TRBJ2-1; TRBD1 matches 7 bases. J lost 4 bases, V lost 7 bases, and 13 bases had no gene match. The CDR3 runs to 15 residues. Germline V gives CDR1 SQVTM, CDR2 ANQGSEA. In DNA form, the CDR3 reads TGCAGCGAACTCCCGGTGGGGACAGCATACAATGAGCAGTTCTTC. Translation gives CSELPVGTAYNEQFF.

This clone has only a few counts. The V gene is TRBV6-4, the J gene TRBJ1-2, with 7 nucleotides matching TRBD1. The CDR3 runs 13 residues. Per the germline V gene, CDR1 is MRHNA and CDR2 is SNTAGT. Trimming at V came to 0 bases and at J to 10 bases, leaving 5 bases not matched to a gene. The CDR3 coding sequence is TGTGCCAGCAGTGACTCGATAGGGGGCGCCTACACCTTC. Amino acids: CASSDSIGGAYTF.

The chain combines TRBV10-3 with TRBJ2-7, with D maybe TRBD1 (5 bases). CDR1 and CDR2 (germline): ENHRY, SYGVKD. The CDR3 covers 16 residues. V lost 4 bases to trimming and J lost 6 bases, with 22 bases between them. The CDR3 DNA sequence: TGTGCCATCAGTGCCCCCCGACAGCCTATACTGACCGAGCAGTACTTC. Translation gives CAISAPRQPILTEQYF.

The V call is TRBV3-1 (or the pseudogene TRBV3-2), the J call TRBJ2-2; TRBD1 aligns across 7 bases. The V and J ends lost 8 bases and 0 bases, in that order; junction bases with no gene match: 9. The CDR3 length is 16 residues. Germline V gene lookup returns CDR1 LGHDT and CDR2 YNNKEL (reference sequence). CDR3 residues: CASLRGLASNTGELFF. The CDR3 DNA sequence: TGTGCCAGCTTAAGGGGGCTGGCCTCGAACACCGGGGAGCTGTTTTTT.

V gene TRBV28 combines with J gene TRBJ2-7; D tentatively reads TRBD1 or TRBD2 (6 bases each). CDR1 and CDR2 (germline): MDHEN, SYDVKM. There are 14 residues in the CDR3. The V end was cut by 7 bases, the J end by 0 bases, with 13 bases between. The CDR3 protein is CASILGGHSYEQYF. The CDR3, as DNA: TGTGCCAGCATCCTAGGGGGGCACTCCTACGAGCAGTACTTC.

The chain employs TRBV5-5 and TRBJ1-2; the match to TRBD1 covers 7 bases. CDR1 is SGHKS and CDR2 is YYEKEE in the germline V gene (reference sequence). The V segment lost 4 bases and the J segment 10 bases; nucleotides outside the gene matches: 13. CDR3 length equals 14 residues. The CDR3 spells CASSPGQLEEDYTF. The CDR3 nucleotides are TGTGCCAGCAGCCCGGGACAGCTCGAGGAGGACTACACCTTC.

J is TRBJ1-1 and V is TRBV6-2 or TRBV6-3; D might be TRBD1 (5 bases). CDR3 length: 16 residues. V gave up 0 bases and J gave up 3 bases, with 14 bases separating them. Germline CDR1 reads MNHEY; CDR2 reads SVGEGT. The DNA for the CDR3 is TGTGCCAGCAGTTACTCGCTACAGGAGGAGGACACTGAAGCTTTCTTT. Translation gives CASSYSLQEEDTEAFF.

The chain carries TRBV7-9 and TRBJ1-1, with a weak D call TRBD1 (6 bases). Deletions cut 9 bases from V and 3 bases from J, with 17 bases between. CDR1 and CDR2 from the germline V gene are SEHNR and FQNEAQ (reference sequence). CDR3 length: 14 residues. The CDR3 is CASNDQGPYTEAFF. As DNA, the CDR3 is TGTGCCAGTAACGACCAGGGGCCCTACACTGAAGCTTTCTTT.

This chain links TRBV6-5 with TRBJ2-5; D is ambiguous. The germline gives CDR1 MNHEY, CDR2 SVGAGI. The CDR3 extends over 11 amino acids. Trimming cost V 4 bases and J 4 bases, with 4 bases left between them. CDR3 DNA: TGTGCCAGCAGTTTAGGAGAGACCCAGTACTTC. Amino acid sequence: CASSLGETQYF.

V and J are TRBV4-1 and TRBJ1-2; D ambiguous. Germline V gives CDR1 MGHRA, CDR2 YSYEKL. V lost 0 bases and J 7 bases, leaving 9 bases between the germline ends. The CDR3 covers 13 residues. For the CDR3, the DNA is TGCGCCAGCAGCCAAGAATGGGCCGGTGGCTACACCTTC. This translates into CASSQEWAGGYTF.

The chain combines TRBV5-4 with TRBJ2-5; TRBD1 matches 7 bases. The CDR3 extends over 15 amino acids. Trimming at V came to 4 bases and at J to 7 bases, leaving 13 bases not matched to a gene. The germline V gene encodes CDR1 SGHNT and CDR2 YYREEE (reference sequence). CDR3 sequence: CASSKRQGQKGTQYF. The CDR3 region has the DNA TGTGCCAGCAGCAAACGACAGGGTCAGAAAGGGACCCAGTACTTC. Filled out from reference TRBV5-4 and TRBJ2-5, the complete variable domain reads ETGVTQSPTHLIKTRGQQVTLRCSSQSGHNTVSWYQQALGQGPQFIFQYYREEENGRGNFPPRFSGLQFPNYSSELNVNALELDDSALYLCASSKRQGQKGTQYFGPGTRLLVL.

In DNA form, the CDR3 reads TGTGCCAGTAATGCCCGGGGGGACACTGAAGCTTTCTTT. Translated: CASNARGDTEAFF. The chain combines TRBV19 with TRBJ1-1; weak D call: TRBD1 (5 bases). Germline values: CDR1 LNHDA, CDR2 SQIVND (reference sequence). The CDR3 is made up of 13 amino acids. V was trimmed by 7 bases and J by 3 bases, leaving 12 bases between them.

The chain recombines TRBV5-6 with TRBJ2-5; a possible D gene is TRBD1 (5 bases). This CDR3 region has 14 residues. Looked up from germline, CDR1 is SGHDT and CDR2 is YYEEEE. V shed 0 bases and J shed 7 bases, with 13 bases lying between them. The CDR3 is CASSLATQAATQYF. Here the CDR3 DNA reads TGTGCCAGCAGCTTGGCGACACAGGCCGCGACCCAGTACTTC. Variable domain in full (rest from reference TRBV5-6 and TRBJ2-5): DAGVTQSPTHLIKTRGQQVTLRCSPKSGHDTVSWYQQALGQGPQFIFQYYEEEERQRGNFPDRFSGHQFPNYSSELNVNALLLGDSALYLCASSLATQAATQYFGPGTRLLVL.

J is TRBJ2-7 and V is TRBV5-4; TRBD1 aligns across 9 bases. From germline, CDR1 is SGHNT and CDR2 YYREEE (reference sequence). The CDR3 totals 16 residues. Trimming at V came to 4 bases and at J to 4 bases, leaving 12 bases not matched to a gene. The CDR3 bases are TGTGCCAGCAGCCCATCAATACAGGGGGCGATATACGAGCAGTACTTC. This translates into CASSPSIQGAIYEQYF.

The rearrangement joins TRBV4-2 to TRBJ1-1, with 9 bases lining up with TRBD1. Per the germline V gene, CDR1 is LGHNA and CDR2 is YNFKEQ. The CDR3 totals 14 residues. J gave up 8 bases and V 1 base, and 5 bases lay outside the gene matches. This CDR3 is CASSQGRGTGEAFF. In nucleotides, the CDR3 is TGTGCCAGCAGCCAAGGTCGGGGGACAGGGGAAGCTTTCTTT.

This chain links TRBV7-3 with TRBJ2-2, with a possible D match to TRBD2 (6 bases). Trimming removed 5 bases from V and 2 bases from J, with 12 bases in between. CDR1 and CDR2 from the germline V gene are SGHTA and FQGTGA. The CDR3 contains 15 residues. CDR3 nucleotides: TGTGCCAGCAGCCCCCCTGGGACTAACACCGGGGAGCTGTTTTTT. Protein product: CASSPPGTNTGELFF.

This sequence joins TRBV6-1 and TRBJ1-5; the D is unclear. CDR1 is MNHNS and CDR2 is SASEGT in the germline V gene. The CDR3 runs 14 residues. V lost 3 bases to trimming and J lost 5 bases, with 11 bases between them. The CDR3 sequence: CASSDNGGYQPQHF. In DNA, the CDR3 is TGTGCCAGCAGTGATAATGGCGGTTATCAGCCCCAGCATTTT.

This chain joins TRBV24-1 and TRBJ2-7; perhaps TRBD2 as D (6 bases). V gave up 4 bases and J gave up 9 bases, with 18 bases separating them. The CDR3 runs 14 residues. The V gene's germline CDR1 is KGHDR and CDR2 SFDVKD. The CDR3 reads CATSEPGLKGGQYF. The CDR3 DNA follows: TGTGCCACCAGTGAACCAGGGTTGAAGGGAGGGCAGTACTTC.

This chain links TRBV25-1 with TRBJ2-7; possibly TRBD1 or TRBD2 for D (5 bases each). The CDR3 length is 17 residues. CDR1 and CDR2 from the germline V gene are MGHDK and SYGVNS. V lost 3 bases, J lost 2 bases, and 20 bases lay in between. The CDR3 is CASSDLWGTSGTYEQYF. The CDR3 nucleotides are TGTGCCAGCAGTGATCTATGGGGGACCTCAGGAACCTACGAGCAGTACTTC.

The V call is TRBV28, the J call TRBJ1-5; 7 bases align to TRBD1. The germline V gene encodes CDR1 MDHEN and CDR2 SYDVKM. V dropped 7 bases and J dropped 6; count of bases not matched to a gene: 12. This CDR3 comprises 15 residues. In DNA, the CDR3 is TGTGCCAGCATCGGTACAGGGGCCGGAGGTCAGCCCCAGCATTTT. The encoded protein is CASIGTGAGGQPQHF.

The J gene is TRBJ2-7, the V gene TRBV5-4; possibly TRBD2 for D (6 bases). CDR1 SGHNT and CDR2 YYREEE come from the germline V gene (reference sequence). CDR3 length: 12 amino acids. V lost 4 bases to trimming and J lost 2 bases, with 7 bases between them. The CDR3 reads CASSPGAYEQYF. As DNA, the CDR3 is TGTGCCAGCAGCCCGGGAGCCTACGAGCAGTACTTC.

With regard to this clone: The identical CDR3 is also encoded by other nucleotide sequences in the sample. The V call is TRBV7-2, the J call TRBJ1-3; unclear D gene. The V gene lost 1 base and the J gene lost 3 bases, with 7 bases spanning the gap. The CDR3 is made up of 14 amino acids. Germline CDR1 and CDR2: SGHTA and FQGNSA. CDR3 region: CASSLVGSGNTIYF. CDR3 coding DNA: TGTGCCAGCAGCTTAGTGGGGAGTGGAAACACCATATATTTT.

The chain links TRBV6-2 or TRBV6-3 to TRBJ1-5, with TRBD1 matching 11 bases. With V trimmed by 0 bases and J by 11 bases, 6 bases remained unmatched. The CDR3 has 15 amino acids. CDR1 MNHEY and CDR2 SVGEGT come from the germline V gene. In DNA, the CDR3 is TGTGCCAGCAGTTACTCCGGACAGGGGGCTGTAGCCCAGCATTTT. It translates to CASSYSGQGAVAQHF.

This chain's CDR3 is CASSPGLAGANVLTF. The DNA of the CDR3 is TGTGCCAGCAGCCCAGGGTTAGCTGGGGCCAACGTCCTGACTTTC. J is TRBJ2-6 and V is TRBV7-6, with a possible D match to TRBD1 (5 bases). Trimming removed 5 bases at V and 2 bases at J, with 10 bases between. This CDR3 comprises 15 residues. Germline V gene data show CDR1 as SGHVS and CDR2 as FNYEAQ.